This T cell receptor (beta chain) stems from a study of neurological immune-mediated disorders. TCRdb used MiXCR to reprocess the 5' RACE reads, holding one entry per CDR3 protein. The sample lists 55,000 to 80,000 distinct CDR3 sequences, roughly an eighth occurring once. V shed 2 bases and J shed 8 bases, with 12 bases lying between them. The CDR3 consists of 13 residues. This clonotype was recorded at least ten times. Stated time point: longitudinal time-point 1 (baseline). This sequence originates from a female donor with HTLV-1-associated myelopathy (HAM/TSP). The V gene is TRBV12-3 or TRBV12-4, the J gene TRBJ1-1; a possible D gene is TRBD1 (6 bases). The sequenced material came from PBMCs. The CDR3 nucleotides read TGTGCCAGCAGTTTAATTCGGGGGACAGAAGCTTTCTTT. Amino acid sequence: CASSLIRGTEAFF.